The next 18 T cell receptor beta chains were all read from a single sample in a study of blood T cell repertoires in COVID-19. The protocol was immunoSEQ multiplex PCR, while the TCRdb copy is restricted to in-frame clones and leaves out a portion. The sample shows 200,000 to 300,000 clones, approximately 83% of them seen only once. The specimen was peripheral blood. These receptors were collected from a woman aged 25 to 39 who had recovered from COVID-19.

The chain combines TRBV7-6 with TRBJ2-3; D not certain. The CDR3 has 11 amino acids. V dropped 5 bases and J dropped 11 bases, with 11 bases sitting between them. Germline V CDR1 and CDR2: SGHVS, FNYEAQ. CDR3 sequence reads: CASSPNIGQYF. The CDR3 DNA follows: TGTGCCAGCAGCCCAAACATTGGGCAGTATTTT. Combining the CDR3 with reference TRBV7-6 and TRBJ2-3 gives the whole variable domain GAGVSQSPRYKVTKRGQDVALRCDPISGHVSLYWYRQALGQGPEFLTYFNYEAQQDKSGLPNDRFSAERPEGSISTLTIQRTEQRDSAMYRCASSPNIGQYFGPGTRLTVL.

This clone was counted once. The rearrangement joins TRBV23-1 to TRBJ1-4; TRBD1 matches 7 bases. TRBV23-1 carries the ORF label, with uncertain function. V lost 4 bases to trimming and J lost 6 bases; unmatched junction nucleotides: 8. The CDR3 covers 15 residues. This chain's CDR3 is CASSRSQGKDEKLFF. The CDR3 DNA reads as TGCGCCAGCAGTCGATCACAGGGGAAGGATGAAAAACTGTTTTTT.

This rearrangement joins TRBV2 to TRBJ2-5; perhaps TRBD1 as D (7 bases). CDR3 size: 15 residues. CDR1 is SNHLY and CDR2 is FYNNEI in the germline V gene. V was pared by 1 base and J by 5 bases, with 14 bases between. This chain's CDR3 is CASSEVAGGSETQYF. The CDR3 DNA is TGTGCCAGCAGTGAAGTGGCAGGGGGGTCGGAGACCCAGTACTTC.

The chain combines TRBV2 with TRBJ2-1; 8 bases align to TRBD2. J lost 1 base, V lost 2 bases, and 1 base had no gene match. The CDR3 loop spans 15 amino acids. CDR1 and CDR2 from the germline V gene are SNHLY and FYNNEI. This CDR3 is CASSEKRGSYNEQFF. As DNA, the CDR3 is TGTGCCAGCAGTGAAAAGCGGGGGTCCTACAATGAGCAGTTCTTC.

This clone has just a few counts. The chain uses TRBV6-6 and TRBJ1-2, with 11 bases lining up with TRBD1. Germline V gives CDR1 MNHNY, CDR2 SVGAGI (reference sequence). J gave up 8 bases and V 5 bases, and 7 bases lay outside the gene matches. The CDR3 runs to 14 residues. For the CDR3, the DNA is TGTGCCAGCAGTCTGGGACAGGGGGTAAAAGGCTACACCTTC. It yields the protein CASSLGQGVKGYTF.

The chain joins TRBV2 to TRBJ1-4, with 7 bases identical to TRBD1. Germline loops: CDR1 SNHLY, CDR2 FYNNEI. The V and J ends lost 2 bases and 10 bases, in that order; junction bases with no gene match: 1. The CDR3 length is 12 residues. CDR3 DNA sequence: TGTGCCAGCAGTGAAAGGGACAGAAAACTGTTTTTT. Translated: CASSERDRKLFF.

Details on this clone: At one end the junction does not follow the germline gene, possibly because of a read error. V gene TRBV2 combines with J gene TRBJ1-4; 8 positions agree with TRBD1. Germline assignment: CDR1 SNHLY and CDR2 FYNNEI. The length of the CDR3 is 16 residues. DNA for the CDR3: TGTGCCAGCAGCGAAGGACAGGGTGTGTTATGGGAAAAACTGTTTTTT. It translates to CASSEGQGVLWEKLFF.

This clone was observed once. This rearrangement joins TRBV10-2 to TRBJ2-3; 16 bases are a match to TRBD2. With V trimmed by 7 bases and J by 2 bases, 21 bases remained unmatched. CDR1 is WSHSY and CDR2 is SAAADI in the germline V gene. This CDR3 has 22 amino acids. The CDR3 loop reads CASNRDRAIGTSGGADTDTQYF. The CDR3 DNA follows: TGCGCCAGCAACCGGGACAGGGCCATTGGGACTAGCGGGGGGGCCGACACAGATACGCAGTATTTT.

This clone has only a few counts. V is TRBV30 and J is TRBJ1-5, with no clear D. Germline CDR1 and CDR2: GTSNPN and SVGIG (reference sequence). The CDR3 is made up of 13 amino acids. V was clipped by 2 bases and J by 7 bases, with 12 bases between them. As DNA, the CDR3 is TGTGCCTGGAGTAAGCTCCACGGGCAGCCCCAGCATTTT. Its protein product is CAWSKLHGQPQHF.

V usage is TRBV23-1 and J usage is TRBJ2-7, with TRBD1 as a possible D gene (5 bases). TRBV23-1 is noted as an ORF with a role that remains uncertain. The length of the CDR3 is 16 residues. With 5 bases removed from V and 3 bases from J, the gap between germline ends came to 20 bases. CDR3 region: CASSSPWAGWGYEQYF. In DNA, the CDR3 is TGCGCCAGCAGTAGCCCTTGGGCAGGGTGGGGCTACGAGCAGTACTTC.

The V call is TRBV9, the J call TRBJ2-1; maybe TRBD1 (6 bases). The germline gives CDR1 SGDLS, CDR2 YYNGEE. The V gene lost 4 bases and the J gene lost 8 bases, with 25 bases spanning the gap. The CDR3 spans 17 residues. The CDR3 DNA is TGTGCCAGCAGCAAGGAAAGGGGACACCCGGTTAGCGATGAGCAGTTCTTC. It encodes CASSKERGHPVSDEQFF.

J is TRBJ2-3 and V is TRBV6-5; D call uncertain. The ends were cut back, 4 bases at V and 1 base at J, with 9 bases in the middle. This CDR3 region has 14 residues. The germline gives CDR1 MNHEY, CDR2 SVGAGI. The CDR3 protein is CASSSTVRTDTQYF. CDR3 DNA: TGTGCCAGCAGTTCGACTGTCCGCACAGATACGCAGTATTTT.

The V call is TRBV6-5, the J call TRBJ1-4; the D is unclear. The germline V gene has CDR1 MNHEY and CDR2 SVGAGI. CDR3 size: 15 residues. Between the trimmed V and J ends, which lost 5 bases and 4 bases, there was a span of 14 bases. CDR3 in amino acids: CASSTVEGNNEKLFF. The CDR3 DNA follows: TGTGCCAGCAGTACAGTGGAGGGAAATAATGAAAAACTGTTTTTT.

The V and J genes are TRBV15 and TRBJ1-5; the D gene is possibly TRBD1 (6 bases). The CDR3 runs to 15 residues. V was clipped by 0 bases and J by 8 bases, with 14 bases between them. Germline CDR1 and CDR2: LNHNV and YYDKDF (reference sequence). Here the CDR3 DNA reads TGTGCCACCAGCAGAGAGGGGGCTTATATCAAGCCCCAGCATTTT. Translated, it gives CATSREGAYIKPQHF.

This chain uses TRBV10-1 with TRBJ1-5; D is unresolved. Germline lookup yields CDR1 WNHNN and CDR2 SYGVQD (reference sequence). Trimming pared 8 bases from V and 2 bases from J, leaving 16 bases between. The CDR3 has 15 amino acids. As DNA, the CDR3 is TGCGCCAGCCTCGTTAAGAAGCGGGGCAATCAGCCCCAGCATTTT. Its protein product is CASLVKKRGNQPQHF.

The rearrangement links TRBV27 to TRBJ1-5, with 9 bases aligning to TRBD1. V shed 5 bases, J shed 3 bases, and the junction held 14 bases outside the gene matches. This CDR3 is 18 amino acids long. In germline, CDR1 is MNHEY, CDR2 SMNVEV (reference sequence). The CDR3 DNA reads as TGTGCCAGCAGTACAACTCCTGGGACAGGGCCCTTCAATCAGCCCCAGCATTTT. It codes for CASSTTPGTGPFNQPQHF.

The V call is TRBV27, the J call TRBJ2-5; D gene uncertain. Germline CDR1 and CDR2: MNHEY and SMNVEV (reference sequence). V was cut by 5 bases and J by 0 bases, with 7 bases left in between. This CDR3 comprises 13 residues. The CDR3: CASSPQNQETQYF. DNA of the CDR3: TGTGCCAGCAGTCCACAGAACCAAGAGACCCAGTACTTC.

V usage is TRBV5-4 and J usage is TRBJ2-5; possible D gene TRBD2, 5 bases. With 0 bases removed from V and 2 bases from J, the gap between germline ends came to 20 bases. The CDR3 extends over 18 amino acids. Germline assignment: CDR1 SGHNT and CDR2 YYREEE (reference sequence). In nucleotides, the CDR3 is TGTGCCAGCAGCTTGGCCGCCGTGCGGGTCCGCGGACAAGAGACCCAGTACTTC. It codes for CASSLAAVRVRGQETQYF.